This T cell receptor (beta chain) was recovered during a study of T cells in Graves' hyperthyroidism and ophthalmopathy. This CDR3 spans 13 amino acids. The V gene lost 3 bases and the J gene lost 5 bases, with 7 bases spanning the gap. Study-level results: Blood shared most expanded thyroid clonotypes above 0.001. Ophthalmopathy, as predicted by the model, came a median around 6.7 months after the prediction.

The source material, RNA transcripts, was used to amplify TCR beta CDR3 regions. TCR CDR3 regions were first amplified by RT-PCR with HTBI primers. Using its own MiXCR run on the multiplex PCR reads, TCRdb lists one record per CDR3 protein. The sample has some 200,000 distinct CDR3 sequences; approximately 16% are singletons. Criteria for exclusion of patients were uncontrolled infection, other autoimmune disease, pregnancy or lactation. In its sample, this clonotype was seen many times. Antigen: not known. The chain is built from TRBV12-3 or TRBV12-4 and TRBJ2-2; no clear D gene. Source material: blood. This sequence originates from a woman aged 45-59 years with Graves' hyperthyroidism. CDR3 DNA sequence: TGTGCCAGCAGTTTCGTGGCAACCGGGGAGCTGTTTTTT. This gives the protein CASSFVATGELFF.